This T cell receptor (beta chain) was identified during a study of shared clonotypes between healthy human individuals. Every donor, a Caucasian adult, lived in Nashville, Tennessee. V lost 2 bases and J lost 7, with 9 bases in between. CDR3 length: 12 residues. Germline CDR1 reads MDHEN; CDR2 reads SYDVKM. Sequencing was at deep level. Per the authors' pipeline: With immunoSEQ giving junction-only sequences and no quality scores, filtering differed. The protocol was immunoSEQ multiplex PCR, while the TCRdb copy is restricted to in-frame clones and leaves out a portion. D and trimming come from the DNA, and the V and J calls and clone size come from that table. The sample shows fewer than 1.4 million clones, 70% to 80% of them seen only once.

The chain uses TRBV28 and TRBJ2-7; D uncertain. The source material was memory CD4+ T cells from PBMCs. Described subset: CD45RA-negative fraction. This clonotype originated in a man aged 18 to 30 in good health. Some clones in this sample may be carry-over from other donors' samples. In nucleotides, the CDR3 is TGTGCCAGCAGTTTAGGAACAACAGAGCAGTACTTC. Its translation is CASSLGTTEQYF. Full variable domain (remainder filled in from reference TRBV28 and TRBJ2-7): DVKVTQSSRYLVKRTGEKVFLECVQDMDHENMFWYRQDPGLGLRLIYFSYDVKMKEKGDIPEGYSVSREKKERFSLILESASTNQTSMYLCASSLGTTEQYFGPGTRLTVT.